This T cell receptor beta chain was sequenced in a study of blood T cell repertoires in COVID-19. As processed by the authors: Estimation of nucleated cell counts was performed using reference gene primer amplification. Produced via immunoSEQ multiplex PCR; TCRdb's table is partial and in-frame only. V and J calls and clone size follow that table, whereas D and trimming were derived from the DNA. The data hold tens of thousands of clones, with roughly 80% observed a single time. Trimming shortened V by 6 bases and J by 5 bases, and 19 bases separated the two germline ends. CDR1 is MNHEY, CDR2 SVGAGI, per germline. This CDR3 contains 15 residues.

The TCR sequence derives from a woman aged 80 or over with active or convalescent COVID-19. The V gene is TRBV6-5, the J gene TRBJ2-5; D perhaps matches TRBD2 (5 bases). Source material: peripheral blood. Here the CDR3 reads CASSLQRVGRETQYF. The DNA for the CDR3 is TGTGCCAGCAGCTTACAGAGGGTCGGGCGGGAGACCCAGTACTTC.